The clone carrying this T cell receptor beta chain was seen a handful of times. This sample stems from a study of cytomegalovirus exposure and HLA in healthy donors. Primers: 60 Vbeta forward and 13 Jbeta reverse. Method: immunoSEQ multiplex PCR; TCRdb's copy keeps in-frame clones and lacks some. The repertoire holds 150,000 to 200,000 clones, with roughly 77% as singletons. The CDR3 consists of 14 residues. Per germline, CDR1 MGHRA and CDR2 YSYEKL. V lost 4 bases, J lost 2 bases, and 9 bases lay in between. This receptor was obtained from a woman in her twenties or thirties in good health and CMV-seropositive. What was sequenced was PBMCs. The J gene is TRBJ2-4, the V gene TRBV4-1; tentatively, D is TRBD1 (6 bases). The CDR3 sequence is CASSPRGSKNIQYF. The CDR3 bases are TGCGCCAGCAGCCCCAGGGGTTCCAAAAACATTCAGTACTTC.